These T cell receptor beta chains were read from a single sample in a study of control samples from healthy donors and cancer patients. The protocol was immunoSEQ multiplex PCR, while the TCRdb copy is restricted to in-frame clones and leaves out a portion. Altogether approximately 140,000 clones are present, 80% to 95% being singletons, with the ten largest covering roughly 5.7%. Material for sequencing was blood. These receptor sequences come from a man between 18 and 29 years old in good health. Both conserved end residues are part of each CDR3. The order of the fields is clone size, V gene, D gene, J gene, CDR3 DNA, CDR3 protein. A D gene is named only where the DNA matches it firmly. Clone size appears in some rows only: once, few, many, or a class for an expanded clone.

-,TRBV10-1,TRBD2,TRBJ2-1,TGCGCCAGCAGTCCACTAGCGGGAGGGCCTTATGAGCAGTTCTTC,CASSPLAGGPYEQFF
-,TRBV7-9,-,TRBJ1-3,TGTGCCAGCAGCTTTGACGGAAACACCATATATTTT,CASSFDGNTIYF
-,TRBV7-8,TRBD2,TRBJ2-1,TGTGCCAGCAGCCGAGGGACTAGCGGAACATACAATGAGCAGTTCTTC,CASSRGTSGTYNEQFF
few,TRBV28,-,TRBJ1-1,TGTGCCAGCACCAGGGCAGGAAGTTACACTGAAGCTTTCTTT,CASTRAGSYTEAFF
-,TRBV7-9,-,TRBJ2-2,TGTGCCAGCAGCTTAGACACTGCGAACACCGGGGAGCTGTTTTTT,CASSLDTANTGELFF
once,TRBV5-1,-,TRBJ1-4,TGCGCCAGCAGCCCCCTCGGCGGAGAGACTGAAAAACTGTTTTTT,CASSPLGGETEKLFF
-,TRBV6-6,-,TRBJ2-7,TGTGCCAGCAGCCCACAGGGACTATCCTACGAGCAGTACTTC,CASSPQGLSYEQYF
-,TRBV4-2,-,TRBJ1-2,TGTGCCAGCAGCCACCCAAACTCGGTCTATGGCTACACCTTC,CASSHPNSVYGYTF
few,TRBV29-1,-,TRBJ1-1,TGCAGCGTTTCGCAGGGTAAAGCTGAAGCTTTCTTT,CSVSQGKAEAFF
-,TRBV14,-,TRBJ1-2,TGTGCCAGCAGCCAAGAAGCGGGGCTATATGGCTACACCTTC,CASSQEAGLYGYTF
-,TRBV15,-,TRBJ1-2,TGTGCCACCAGCCACGGACAGACATATGGCTACACCTTC,CATSHGQTYGYTF
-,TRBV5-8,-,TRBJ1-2,TGTGCCAGCAGCTTGGCGGGTTTTCTTCCTAACTATGGCTACACCTTC,CASSLAGFLPNYGYTF
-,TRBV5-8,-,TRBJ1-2,TGTGCCAGCAGCTTAGGTGGAGCTAACTATGGCTACACCTTC,CASSLGGANYGYTF
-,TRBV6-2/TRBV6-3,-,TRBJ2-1,TGTGCCAGCAGTTGGAGGATCGCTGAGCAGTTCTTC,CASSWRIAEQFF
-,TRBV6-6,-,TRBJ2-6,TGTGCCAGCAGTCCAACGAGAGCTGCAGGTCCCTCTGGGGCCAACGTCCTGACTTTC,CASSPTRAAGPSGANVLTF
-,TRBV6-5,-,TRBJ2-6,TGTGCCAGCAGTTACCAGGGCGGTGGGGCCAACGTCCTGACTTTC,CASSYQGGGANVLTF
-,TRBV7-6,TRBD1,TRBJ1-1,TGTGCCAGCAGCCCCTCCGGGACAGGGTTCGGCACTGAAGCTTTCTTT,CASSPSGTGFGTEAFF
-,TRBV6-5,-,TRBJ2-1,TGTGCCAGCAGTTACTATGGTACGAGCTCCTACAATGAGCAGTTCTTC,CASSYYGTSSYNEQFF
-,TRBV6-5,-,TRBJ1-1,TGTGCCAGCAGTTACTCAGGGGCCCTAGGGACTGAAGCTTTCTTT,CASSYSGALGTEAFF
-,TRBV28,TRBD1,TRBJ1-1,TGTGCCACCCGGGGGACAGGGTACACTGAAGCTTTCTTT,CATRGTGYTEAFF
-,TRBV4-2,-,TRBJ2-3,TGTGCCAGCAGCCAAGCCCGTGACCCCACAGATACGCAGTATTTT,CASSQARDPTDTQYF
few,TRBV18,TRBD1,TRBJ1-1,TGTGCCAGCTCACCCCCGGGGACAGGGGAAACTGAAGCTTTCTTT,CASSPPGTGETEAFF
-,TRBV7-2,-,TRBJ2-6,TGTGCCAGCAGCCCCCGTTTCCCCCAAAGCTCTGGGGCCAACGTCCTGACTTTC,CASSPRFPQSSGANVLTF
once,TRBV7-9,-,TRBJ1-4,TGTGCCAGCAGATCTGGCCGAGGGACCCCTAATGAAAAACTGTTTTTT,CASRSGRGTPNEKLFF
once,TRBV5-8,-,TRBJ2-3,TGTGCCAGCAGCTTGGCCGCAGATACGCAGTATTTT,CASSLAADTQYF
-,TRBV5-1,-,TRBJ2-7,TGCGCCAGCAGCTGGGGACTGTCGGGGGAGCAGTACTTC,CASSWGLSGEQYF
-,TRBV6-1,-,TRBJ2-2,TGTGCCAGCAGTGACGGCAGAGAGACCGGGGAGCTGTTTTTT,CASSDGRETGELFF
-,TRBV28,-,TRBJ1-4,TGTGCCAGCAGTCAGGCGGGCGGAAAACTGTTTTTT,CASSQAGGKLFF
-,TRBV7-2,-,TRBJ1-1,TGTGCCAGCAGCTTATCCCCGGCTGTCGAAGCTTTCTTT,CASSLSPAVEAFF